This T cell receptor (beta chain) was documented in a study of patients and donors after allogeneic stem cell transplantation. From the RT-PCR reads, TCRdb called clonotypes with MiXCR, one entry per CDR3 protein. The sample gives 110,000 or so distinct CDR3 sequences, roughly 37% of which show up once; around 30% is in the top ten. This clonotype was counted a few times. V lost 1 base and J 13 bases, leaving 10 bases between the germline ends. Germline CDR1 reads SGHTA; CDR2 reads FQGNSA. CDR3 size: 11 residues. Sequenced: blood, either unsorted or a sorted T cell fraction (not recorded which). The receptor was derived from a human donor who was either an allogeneic HSCT recipient or a stem cell or donor lymphocyte infusion donor (not recorded which). It is not recorded whose cells these are; they may come from a transplant donor. The V gene is TRBV7-2, the J gene TRBJ1-1, with D tentatively TRBD1 (6 bases). CDR3 protein: CASSLGGGNFF. The CDR3 DNA reads TGTGCCAGCAGCTTAGGAGGGGGTAATTTCTTT.